The rows below give T cell receptor beta chains drawn from one sample of a study of blood T cell repertoires in COVID-19. The table came from immunoSEQ multiplex PCR; TCRdb's copy has only in-frame clones and leaves some out. Among 450,000 to 500,000 clones listed, approximately 86% were seen once. The sequencing input was PBMCs or T cells enriched from blood (not recorded which). The receptor set was obtained from a woman aged 55 to 70 who had recovered from COVID-19. Each CDR3 is given with its conserved first and last residue. The order of the fields is D gene, V gene, J gene, CDR3 DNA, CDR3 protein. A D gene is named only where the DNA matches it firmly.

>.|TRBV24-1|TRBJ2-5
TGTGCCACCAGTGAATGGGGCGTCGAGACCCAGTACTTC
CATSEWGVETQYF
>TRBD1|TRBV7-6|TRBJ2-7
TGTGCCAGCAGCTTATTCCGACAGGGAGCGTCCGAGCAGTACTTC
CASSLFRQGASEQYF
>TRBD1|TRBV7-9|TRBJ1-5
TGTGCCAGCAGCCCGGGGACAGGGTTTATGGGTAGCAATCAGCCCCAGCATTTT
CASSPGTGFMGSNQPQHF
>TRBD1|TRBV29-1|TRBJ2-2
TGCAGCGTTCAACAGGGGACCGGGGAGCTGCTTTTT
CSVQQGTGELLF
>TRBD1|TRBV5-4|TRBJ2-7
TGTGCCAGCAGCTTTGGGGGACAGGAGACCGACGAGCAGTACTTC
CASSFGGQETDEQYF
>.|TRBV3-1/TRBV3-2|TRBJ2-3
TGTGCCAGCAGCCACCCCCTAGCGCCAGATACGCAGTATTTT
CASSHPLAPDTQYF
>.|TRBV2|TRBJ1-6
TGTGCCAGCAGCGATAAACACCAAAGTATGTCACCCCTCCACTTT
CASSDKHQSMSPLHF
>TRBD2|TRBV7-9|TRBJ2-1
TGTGCCAGCAGCCCCCACGGGACTAGCGAAAACAATGAGCAGTTCTTC
CASSPHGTSENNEQFF
>TRBD2|TRBV5-1|TRBJ2-3
TGCGCCAGCAGCTTTCGGGCTAGCGGGGGGGCCGATACGCAGTATTTT
CASSFRASGGADTQYF
>.|TRBV15|TRBJ2-1
TGTGCCACCAGCAGAGATGGTGGAGGTCACAATGAGCAGTTCTTC
CATSRDGGGHNEQFF
>TRBD2|TRBV18|TRBJ2-3
TGTGCCAGCTCCCCACTGACGACTAGCGGGGGGGCTTCAGATACGCAGTATTTT
CASSPLTTSGGASDTQYF
>.|TRBV2|TRBJ1-2
TGTGCCTCCGGGGGAGGGCTTAAGGATGGCTACACCTTC
CASGGGLKDGYTF
>.|TRBV6-1|TRBJ2-1
TGTGCCAGCAGTGAAATGCCTAGCTCCTACAATGAGCAGTTCTTC
CASSEMPSSYNEQFF
>.|TRBV2|TRBJ1-5
TGTGCCAGCAGGGACTACATGGGTCAGCCCCAGCATTTT
CASRDYMGQPQHF
>.|TRBV20-1|TRBJ2-1
TGCAGTGCGCCGGACTGGAATGAGCAGTTCTTC
CSAPDWNEQFF
>.|TRBV28|TRBJ1-3
TGTGCCAGCAGTCCCGGGAGAAACACCATATATTTT
CASSPGRNTIYF
>.|TRBV13|TRBJ2-3
TGTGCCAGCAGCTCCCCTCTCACAGATACGCAGTATTTT
CASSSPLTDTQYF
>TRBD1|TRBV6-4|TRBJ1-2
TGTGCCAGCAGCCTACAGGGGAGAGATGGCTACACCTTC
CASSLQGRDGYTF
>TRBD1|TRBV11-3|TRBJ2-3
TGTGCCAGCAGCCTCTACGGGACAGGGGGCTACCCCACAGATACGCAGTATTTT
CASSLYGTGGYPTDTQYF
>TRBD1|TRBV10-1|TRBJ1-1
TGCGCCACTTCGGACAGGGGTGGTGAAGCTTTCTTT
CATSDRGGEAFF
>.|TRBV7-2|TRBJ1-1
TGTGCCAGCAGCCCGGGGTGGGCTGAAGCTTTCTTT
CASSPGWAEAFF
>TRBD1|TRBV11-3|TRBJ2-2
TGTGCCAGCAGCTTAGGGGACAGGGGCCCTAGAGGCGGGGAGCTGTTTTTT
CASSLGDRGPRGGELFF
>TRBD2|TRBV5-5|TRBJ2-3
TGTGCCAGCAGCACCCGGACTAGCCCAGATACGCAGTATTTT
CASSTRTSPDTQYF
>TRBD1|TRBV9|TRBJ1-2
TGTGCCAGCAGCGTAGGGGACAGGGGGCTGGGTGGCTACACCTTC
CASSVGDRGLGGYTF
>.|TRBV7-2|TRBJ2-1
TGTGCCAGCAGCTTACTACTAAAGAATGAGCAGTTCTTC
CASSLLLKNEQFF
>.|TRBV6-6|TRBJ1-4
TGTGCCAGCAGTTACGGGAGGGCAACTAATGAAAAACTGTTTTTT
CASSYGRATNEKLFF
>.|TRBV5-1|TRBJ1-1
TGCGCCAGCAGCTTGGCCGGGGGACACACTGAAGCTTTCTTT
CASSLAGGHTEAFF
>.|TRBV3-1/TRBV3-2|TRBJ2-5
TGTGCCAGCAGCCAGCGGGAGACCCAGTACTTC
CASSQRETQYF
>TRBD2|TRBV10-3|TRBJ2-5
TGTGCCATCAGTGTAACTAGCGGGGGAGAGACCCAGTACTTC
CAISVTSGGETQYF
>.|TRBV19|TRBJ1-5
TGTGCCAGTAGCCTCCCGGGGGGGGGAGGGGATCAGCCCCAGCATTTT
CASSLPGGGGDQPQHF
>TRBD1|TRBV19|TRBJ1-5
TGTGCCAGTAGTACCCCCGGGACAGGGAGTCAGCCCCAGCATTTT
CASSTPGTGSQPQHF
>.|TRBV27|TRBJ1-2
TGTGCCAGTAGTCCGGGGATCCCCTATGGCTACACCTTC
CASSPGIPYGYTF
>TRBD1|TRBV10-3|TRBJ2-1
TGTGCCATCAGTGCCCTGGGACAGAACAATGAGCAGTTCTTC
CAISALGQNNEQFF
>.|TRBV6-5|TRBJ1-2
TGTGCCAGCAGTTTAAGGTTCGCGGCTGCTGTAGGCTACACCTTC
CASSLRFAAAVGYTF
>.|TRBV30|TRBJ2-2
TGTGCCTCCCGGACAGCTACGAACACCGGGGAGCTGTTTTTT
CASRTATNTGELFF
>TRBD1|TRBV7-8|TRBJ1-5
TGTGCCAGCAGCTTGAGGGCCGCGGGACAGGGGACCACGGGCAATCAGCCCCAGCATTTT
CASSLRAAGQGTTGNQPQHF
>TRBD1|TRBV10-1|TRBJ1-2
TGCGCCAGCAGTGAGGACAGGGGCTATGGCTACACCTTC
CASSEDRGYGYTF
>.|TRBV12-5|TRBJ1-1
TGTGCTAGTGGCGCTATGACTGAAGCTTTCTTT
CASGAMTEAFF
>TRBD2|TRBV27|TRBJ2-7
TGTGCCAGCAGTCCGGGACTAGTCTACGAGCAGTACTTC
CASSPGLVYEQYF
>.|TRBV5-1|TRBJ1-4
TGCGCCAGCAGCTTGGGGGCAGGGGATGAAAAACTGTTTTTT
CASSLGAGDEKLFF
>.|TRBV2|TRBJ2-5
TGTGCCAGCAGCGAGAGAGAGACCCAGTACTTC
CASSERETQYF
>.|TRBV5-4|TRBJ2-1
TGTGCCAGCAGCCGCCCTGACAACAATGAGCAGTTCTTC
CASSRPDNNEQFF
>.|TRBV2|TRBJ1-1
TGTGCCAGATCGACAGGACCTGCTCTCACTGAAGCTTTCTTT
CARSTGPALTEAFF
>.|TRBV28|TRBJ2-7
TGTGCCAGCAGTTTAACATCCGCGGCTCGCTACGAGCAGTACTTC
CASSLTSAARYEQYF
>.|TRBV7-9|TRBJ2-3
TGTGCCAGCAGCTTCCTAGATACGCAGTATTTT
CASSFLDTQYF
>.|TRBV2|TRBJ1-2
TGTGCCAGCAGCGCCAGTTCCTATGGCTACACCTTC
CASSASSYGYTF
>.|TRBV9|TRBJ2-2
TGTGCCAGCAGCGCACCCTACAGGGTAGGAACCGGGGAGCTGTTTTTT
CASSAPYRVGTGELFF
>TRBD1|TRBV5-1|TRBJ2-1
TGCGCCAGCAGCTTGGGTCTTGACGGACAGGTGGGCTCCTACAATGAGCAGTTCTTC
CASSLGLDGQVGSYNEQFF
>.|TRBV6-1|TRBJ1-1
TGTGCCAGCAGTGAGGGGGCATTCGGGACTGAAGCTTTCTTT
CASSEGAFGTEAFF
>TRBD2|TRBV12-3/TRBV12-4|TRBJ2-5
TGTGCCAGCAGTTTATCGGGGGGGACCCAGTACTTC
CASSLSGGTQYF
>.|TRBV13|TRBJ1-5
TGTGCCAGCAGCTTTAGGGGGAATCAGCCCCAGCATTTT
CASSFRGNQPQHF